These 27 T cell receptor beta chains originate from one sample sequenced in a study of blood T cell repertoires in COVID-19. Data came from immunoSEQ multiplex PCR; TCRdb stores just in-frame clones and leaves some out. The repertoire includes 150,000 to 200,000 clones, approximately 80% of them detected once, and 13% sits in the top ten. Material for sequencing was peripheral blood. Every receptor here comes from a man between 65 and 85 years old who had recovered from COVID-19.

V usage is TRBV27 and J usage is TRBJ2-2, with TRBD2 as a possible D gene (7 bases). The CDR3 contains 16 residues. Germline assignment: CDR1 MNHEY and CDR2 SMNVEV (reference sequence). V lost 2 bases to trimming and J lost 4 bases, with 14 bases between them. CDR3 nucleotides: TGTGCCAGCAGTTTAGTTGGGGGGGCCCCCACCGGGGAGCTGTTTTTT. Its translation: CASSLVGGAPTGELFF.

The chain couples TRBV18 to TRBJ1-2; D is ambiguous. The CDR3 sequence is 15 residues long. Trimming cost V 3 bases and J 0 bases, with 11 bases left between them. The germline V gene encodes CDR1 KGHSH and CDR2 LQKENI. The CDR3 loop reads CASSPRTESNYGYTF. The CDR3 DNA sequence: TGTGCCAGCTCACCCCGAACAGAATCTAACTATGGCTACACCTTC.

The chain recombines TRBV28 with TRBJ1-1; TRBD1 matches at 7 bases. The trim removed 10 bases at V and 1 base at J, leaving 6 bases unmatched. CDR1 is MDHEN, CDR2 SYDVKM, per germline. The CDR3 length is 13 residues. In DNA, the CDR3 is TGTGCCATCCTCCGGGACAGGAACACTGAAGCTTTCTTT. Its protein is CAILRDRNTEAFF. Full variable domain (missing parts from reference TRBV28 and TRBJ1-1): DVKVTQSSRYLVKRTGEKVFLECVQDMDHENMFWYRQDPGLGLRLIYFSYDVKMKEKGDIPEGYSVSREKKERFSLILESASTNQTSMYLCAILRDRNTEAFFGQGTRLTVV.

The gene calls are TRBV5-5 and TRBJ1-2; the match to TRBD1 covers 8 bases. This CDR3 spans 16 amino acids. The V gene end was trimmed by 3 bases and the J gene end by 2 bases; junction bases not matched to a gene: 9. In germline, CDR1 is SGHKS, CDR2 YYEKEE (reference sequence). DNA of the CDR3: TGTGCCAGCAGCTCGAGACAGGGGATGGAGAACTATGGCTACACCTTC. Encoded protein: CASSSRQGMENYGYTF.

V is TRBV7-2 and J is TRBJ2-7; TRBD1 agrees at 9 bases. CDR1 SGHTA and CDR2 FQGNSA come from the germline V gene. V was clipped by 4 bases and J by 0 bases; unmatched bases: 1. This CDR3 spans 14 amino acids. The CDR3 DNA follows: TGTGCCAGCAGCTCGACAGGGGGCTCCTACGAGCAGTACTTC. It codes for CASSSTGGSYEQYF. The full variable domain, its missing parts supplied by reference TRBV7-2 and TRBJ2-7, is GAGVSQSPSNKVTEKGKDVELRCDPISGHTALYWYRQSLGQGLEFLIYFQGNSAPDKSGLPSDRFSAERTGGSVSTLTIQRTQQEDSAVYLCASSSTGGSYEQYFGPGTRLTVT.

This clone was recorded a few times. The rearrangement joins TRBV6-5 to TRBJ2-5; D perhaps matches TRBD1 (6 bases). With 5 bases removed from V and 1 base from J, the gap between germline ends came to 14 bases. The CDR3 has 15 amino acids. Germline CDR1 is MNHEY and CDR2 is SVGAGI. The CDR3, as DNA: TGTGCCAGCAGTAAACAAATGACAGGCCAAGAGACCCAGTACTTC. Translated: CASSKQMTGQETQYF.

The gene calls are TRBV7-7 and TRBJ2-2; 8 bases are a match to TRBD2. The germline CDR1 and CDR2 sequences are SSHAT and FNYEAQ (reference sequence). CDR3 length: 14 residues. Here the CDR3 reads CASGQAGAIGELFF. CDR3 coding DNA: TGTGCTAGCGGCCAAGCGGGAGCTATCGGGGAGCTGTTTTTT. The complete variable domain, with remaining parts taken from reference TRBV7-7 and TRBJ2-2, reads GAGVSQSPRYKVTKRGQDVTLRCDPISSHATLYWYQQALGQGPEFLTYFNYEAQPDKSGLPSDRFSAERPEGSISTLTIQRTEQRDSAMYRCASGQAGAIGELFFGEGSRLTVL.

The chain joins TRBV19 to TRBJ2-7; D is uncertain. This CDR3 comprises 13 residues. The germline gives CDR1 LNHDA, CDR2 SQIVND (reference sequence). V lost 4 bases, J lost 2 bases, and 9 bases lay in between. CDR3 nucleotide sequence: TGTGCCAGTAGTAACACAGCCACCTACGAGCAGTACTTC. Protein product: CASSNTATYEQYF.

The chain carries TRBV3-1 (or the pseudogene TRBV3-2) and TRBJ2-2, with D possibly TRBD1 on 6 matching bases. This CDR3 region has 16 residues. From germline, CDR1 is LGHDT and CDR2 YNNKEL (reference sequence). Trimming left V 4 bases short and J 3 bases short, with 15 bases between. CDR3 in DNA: TGTGCCAGCAGCCTTGCAGGGGCGCGCGACACCGGGGAGCTGTTTTTT. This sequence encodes CASSLAGARDTGELFF.

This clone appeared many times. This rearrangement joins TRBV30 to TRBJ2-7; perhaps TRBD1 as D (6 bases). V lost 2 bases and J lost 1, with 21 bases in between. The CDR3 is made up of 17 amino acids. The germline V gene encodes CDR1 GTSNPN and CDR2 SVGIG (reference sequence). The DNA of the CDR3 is TGTGCCTGGAGTCCATTCCCCCGGCAGGGGCCTTCCTACGAGCAGTACTTC. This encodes CAWSPFPRQGPSYEQYF.

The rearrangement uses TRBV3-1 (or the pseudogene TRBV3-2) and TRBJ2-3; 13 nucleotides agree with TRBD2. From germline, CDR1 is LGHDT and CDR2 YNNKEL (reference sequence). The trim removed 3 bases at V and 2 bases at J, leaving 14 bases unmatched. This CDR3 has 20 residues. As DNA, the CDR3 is TGTGCCAGCAGCCACGGACTAGCGGGAGTTGACCGGGTTAACACAGATACGCAGTATTTT. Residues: CASSHGLAGVDRVNTDTQYF.

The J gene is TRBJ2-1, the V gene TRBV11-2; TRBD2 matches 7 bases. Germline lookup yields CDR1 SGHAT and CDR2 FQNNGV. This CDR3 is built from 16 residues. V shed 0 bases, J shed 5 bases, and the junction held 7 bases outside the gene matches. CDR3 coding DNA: TGTGCCAGCAGCTTAGATCGGGTGGCGGGAGACAATGAGCAGTTCTTC. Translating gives CASSLDRVAGDNEQFF.

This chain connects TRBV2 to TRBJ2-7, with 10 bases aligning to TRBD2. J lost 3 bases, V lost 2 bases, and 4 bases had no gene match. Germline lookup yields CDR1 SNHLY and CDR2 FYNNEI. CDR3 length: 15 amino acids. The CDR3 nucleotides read TGTGCCAGCAGTGAATACGCTAGCGGGAGCTACGAGCAGTACTTC. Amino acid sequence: CASSEYASGSYEQYF.

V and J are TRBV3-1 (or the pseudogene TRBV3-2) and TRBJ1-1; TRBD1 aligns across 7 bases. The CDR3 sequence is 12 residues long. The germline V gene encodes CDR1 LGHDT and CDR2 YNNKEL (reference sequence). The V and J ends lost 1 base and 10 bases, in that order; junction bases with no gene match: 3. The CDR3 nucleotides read TGTGCCAGCAGCCAAGTTGAGGGGGCAGCTTTCTTT. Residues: CASSQVEGAAFF.

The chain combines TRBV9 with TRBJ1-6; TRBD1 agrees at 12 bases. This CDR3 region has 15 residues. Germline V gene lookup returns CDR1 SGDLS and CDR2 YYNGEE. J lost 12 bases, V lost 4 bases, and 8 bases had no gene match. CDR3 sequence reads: CASSTAGTGGLPLHF. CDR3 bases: TGTGCCAGCAGCACCGCCGGGACAGGGGGCTTACCCCTCCACTTT.

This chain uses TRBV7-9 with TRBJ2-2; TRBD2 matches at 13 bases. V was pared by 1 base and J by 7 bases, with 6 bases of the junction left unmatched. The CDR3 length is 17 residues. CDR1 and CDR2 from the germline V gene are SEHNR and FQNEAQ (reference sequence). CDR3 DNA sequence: TGTGCCAGCAGCTTAGGGACTAGCGGGAGATGGATCGGGGAGCTGTTTTTT. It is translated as CASSLGTSGRWIGELFF.

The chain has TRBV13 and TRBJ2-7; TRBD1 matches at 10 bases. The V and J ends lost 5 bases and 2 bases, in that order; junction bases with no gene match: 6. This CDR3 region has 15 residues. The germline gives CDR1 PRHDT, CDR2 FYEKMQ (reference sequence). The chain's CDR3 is CASSSAGTGAYEQYF. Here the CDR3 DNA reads TGTGCCAGCAGCAGCGCCGGGACAGGGGCCTACGAGCAGTACTTC.

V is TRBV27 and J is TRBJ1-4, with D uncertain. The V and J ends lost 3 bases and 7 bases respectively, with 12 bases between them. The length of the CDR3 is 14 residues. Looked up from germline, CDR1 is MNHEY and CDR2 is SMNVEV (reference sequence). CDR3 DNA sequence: TGTGCCAGCAGTTTCCACGGCCCGGGTGAAAAACTGTTTTTT. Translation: CASSFHGPGEKLFF.

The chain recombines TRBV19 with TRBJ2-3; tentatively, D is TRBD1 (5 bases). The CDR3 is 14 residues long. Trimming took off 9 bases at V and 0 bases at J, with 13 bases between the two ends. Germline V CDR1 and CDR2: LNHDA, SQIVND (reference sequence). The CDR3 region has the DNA TGTGCCAGCACCCGGCAGGGCAGCACAGATACGCAGTATTTT. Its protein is CASTRQGSTDTQYF.

The CDR3 DNA reads as TGCAGCGTTCAACCGCAGCGTAATGAAAAACTGTTTTTT. It encodes CSVQPQRNEKLFF. This chain connects TRBV29-1 to TRBJ1-4; D call uncertain. Trimming stripped 5 bases from V and 4 bases from J, with 11 bases between. This CDR3 has 13 residues. The V gene's germline CDR1 is SQVTM and CDR2 ANQGSEA.

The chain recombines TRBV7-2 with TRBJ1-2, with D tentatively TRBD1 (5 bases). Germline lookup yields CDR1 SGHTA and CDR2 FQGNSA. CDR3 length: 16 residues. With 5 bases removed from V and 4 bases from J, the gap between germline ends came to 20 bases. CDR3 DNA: TGTGCCAGCAGCCTGGGGGGTGGGGCGCCTATCTATGGCTACACCTTC. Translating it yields CASSLGGGAPIYGYTF.

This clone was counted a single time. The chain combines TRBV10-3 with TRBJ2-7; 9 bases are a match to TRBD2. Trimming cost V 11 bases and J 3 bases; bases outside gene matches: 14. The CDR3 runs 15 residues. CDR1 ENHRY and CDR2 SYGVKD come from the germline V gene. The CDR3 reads CAAQRGAGGGYEQYF. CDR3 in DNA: TGTGCCGCGCAACGTGGGGCGGGAGGGGGCTACGAGCAGTACTTC.

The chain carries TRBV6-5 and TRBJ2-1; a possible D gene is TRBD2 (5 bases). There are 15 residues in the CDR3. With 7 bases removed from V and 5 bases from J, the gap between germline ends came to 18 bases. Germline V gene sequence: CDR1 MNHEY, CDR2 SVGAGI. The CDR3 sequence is CASTPLALYNNEQFF. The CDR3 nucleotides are TGTGCCAGCACCCCCCTAGCCCTTTACAACAATGAGCAGTTCTTC.

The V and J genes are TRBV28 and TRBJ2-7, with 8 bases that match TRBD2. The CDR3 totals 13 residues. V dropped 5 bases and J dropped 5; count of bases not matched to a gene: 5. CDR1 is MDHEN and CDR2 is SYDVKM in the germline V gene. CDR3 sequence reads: CASSPIAGHEQYF. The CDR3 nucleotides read TGTGCCAGCAGTCCAATAGCGGGACACGAGCAGTACTTC.

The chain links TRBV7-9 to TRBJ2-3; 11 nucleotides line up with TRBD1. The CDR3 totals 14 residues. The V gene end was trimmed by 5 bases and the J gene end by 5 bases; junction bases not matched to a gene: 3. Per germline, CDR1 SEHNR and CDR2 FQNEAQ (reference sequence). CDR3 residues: CASSRGQGEDTQYF. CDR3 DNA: TGTGCCAGCAGCAGGGGACAGGGGGAAGATACGCAGTATTTT.

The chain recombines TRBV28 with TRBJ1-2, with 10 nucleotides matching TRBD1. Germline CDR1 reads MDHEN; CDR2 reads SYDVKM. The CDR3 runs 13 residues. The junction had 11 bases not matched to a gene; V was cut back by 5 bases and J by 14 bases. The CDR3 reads CASSPGTGALGTF. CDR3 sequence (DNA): TGTGCCAGCAGTCCCGGGACAGGGGCCCTGGGAACCTTC.

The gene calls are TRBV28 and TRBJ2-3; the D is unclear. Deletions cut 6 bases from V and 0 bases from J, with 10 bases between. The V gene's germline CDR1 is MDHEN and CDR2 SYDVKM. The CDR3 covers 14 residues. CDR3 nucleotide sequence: TGTGCCAGCAGAATGACACCTAGCACAGATACGCAGTATTTT. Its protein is CASRMTPSTDTQYF.